Listed here are 32 T cell receptor beta chains from one sample, sequenced in a study of blood T cells in healthy people across ages. Primers used in a second PCR of about 6 to 12 cycles were a sample-barcoded 5' primer and a J-beta primer mix. TCRdb fed the 5' RACE reads into MiXCR, producing one record per CDR3 protein. The table includes more than 650,000 distinct CDR3 sequences, 20% to 25% detected once. The material sequenced was blood. These receptors were taken from a man between 65 and 85 years old in good health.

In regard to this clonotype: The CDR3 does not close with the conserved phenylalanine or tryptophan, likely indicating a read error. The chain joins TRBV6-2 or TRBV6-3 to TRBJ2-5, with 7 bases that match TRBD1. V shed 5 bases and J 11 bases; nucleotides not matched to a gene: 14. CDR1 is MNHEY, CDR2 SVGEGT, per germline. The CDR3 loop spans 14 amino acids. CDR3 in amino acids: CASSTGQTLPPQYV. Here the CDR3 DNA reads TGTGCCAGCAGTACGGGACAGACCCTTCCCCCGCAGTACGTC.

This clonotype was seen a few times. V usage is TRBV7-9 and J usage is TRBJ1-4; 9 positions agree with TRBD1. J gave up 4 bases and V 5 bases, and 8 bases lay outside the gene matches. The germline CDR1 and CDR2 sequences are SEHNR and FQNEAQ (reference sequence). This CDR3 comprises 16 residues. Here the CDR3 DNA reads TGTGCCAGCAGCGCCAGGCGGGACAGGGATAATGAAAAACTGTTTTTT. This sequence encodes CASSARRDRDNEKLFF.

V and J are TRBV6-5 and TRBJ2-7; 7 nucleotides line up with TRBD2. J lost 8 bases, V lost 8 bases, and 12 bases had no gene match. Germline V lookup: CDR1 MNHEY, CDR2 SVGAGI. This CDR3 has 13 residues. This chain's CDR3 is CASGISSGSQQYV. The CDR3 coding sequence is TGTGCCAGCGGTATAAGTAGCGGGTCACAGCAGTACGTC.

This clonotype showed up just a few times. This chain joins TRBV5-1 and TRBJ2-5; 8 nucleotides align to TRBD2. The J call is uncertain, as TRBJ2-7 better fits the DNA end. The CDR3 loop spans 15 amino acids. CDR1 and CDR2 from the germline V gene are SGHRS and YFSETQ. The CDR3 sequence: CASSLAGSSSYEQYF. The CDR3 nucleotides read TGCGCCAGCAGCCTAGCGGGTTCGAGCTCCTACGAGCAGTACTTC.

The sample holds a few counts of this clonotype. CDR3 bases: TGTGCCAGTCGAAGGGATGCAGATACGCAGTATTTT. Protein: CASRRDADTQYF. The chain links TRBV19 to TRBJ2-3; unclear D gene. Germline CDR1 is LNHDA and CDR2 is SQIVND (reference sequence). V shed 8 bases and J shed 4 bases, with 10 bases lying between them. The CDR3 loop spans 12 amino acids.

This clonotype has a handful of counts. V and J are TRBV12-3 or TRBV12-4 and TRBJ1-2; D is uncertain. V gave up 4 bases and J gave up 4 bases, with 13 bases separating them. The CDR3 runs to 14 residues. In nucleotides, the CDR3 is TGTGCCAGCAGTTCCCCCGGGGTCAGCTATGGCTACACCTTC. Protein: CASSSPGVSYGYTF.

This chain connects TRBV4-3 to TRBJ2-2; TRBD1 is a possible D gene (5 bases). V lost 0 bases to trimming and J lost 8 bases, with 19 bases between them. This CDR3 spans 17 amino acids. CDR1 is LGHNA, CDR2 YSLEER, per germline. The CDR3 loop is CASSQELTGAAPGELFF. CDR3 sequence (DNA): TGCGCCAGCAGCCAAGAGTTAACAGGAGCTGCACCGGGGGAGCTGTTTTTT.

The chain recombines TRBV20-1 with TRBJ1-2; D possibly corresponds to TRBD1 (6 bases). V was trimmed by 6 bases and J by 8 bases, leaving 13 bases between them. The CDR3 extends over 11 amino acids. CDR1 DFQATT and CDR2 SNEGSKA come from the germline V gene (reference sequence). The CDR3 DNA follows: TGCAGTGCCTTAAGGACAGCCGGCTACACCTTC. Translated: CSALRTAGYTF.

This clonotype was observed once. The chain joins TRBV24-1 to TRBJ2-3, with 8 bases identical to TRBD1. This CDR3 contains 15 residues. V was clipped by 4 bases and J by 5 bases; unmatched bases: 7. Germline assignment: CDR1 KGHDR and CDR2 SFDVKD. The CDR3 nucleotides are TGTGCCACCAGTGACCCAGGGGGCAGGAAAGATACGCAGTATTTT. Translated, it gives CATSDPGGRKDTQYF.

CDR3 DNA: TGTGCCAGCTCACCTCGACAGGGAGAAAACATTCAGTACTTC. Residues: CASSPRQGENIQYF. This chain connects TRBV18 to TRBJ2-4, with 7 bases identical to TRBD1. Germline V gene data show CDR1 as KGHSH and CDR2 as LQKENI. The trim removed 3 bases at V and 5 bases at J, leaving 4 bases unmatched. CDR3 length equals 14 residues.

The chain links TRBV6-1 to TRBJ2-7; 7 bases agree with TRBD1. J was trimmed by 4 bases and V by 7 bases; bases with no gene match: 13. This CDR3 has 15 amino acids. CDR1 is MNHNS, CDR2 SASEGT, per germline. CDR3 protein: CASTIRDSIPYEQYV. In DNA form, the CDR3 reads TGTGCCAGCACGATCCGGGACAGCATTCCATACGAGCAGTACGTC.

This clonotype was found a few times. The chain has TRBV20-1 and TRBJ2-5; the match to TRBD2 covers 11 bases. The CDR3 consists of 14 residues. With V trimmed by 5 bases and J by 5 bases, 7 bases remained unmatched. Germline V gives CDR1 DFQATT, CDR2 SNEGSKA (reference sequence). The CDR3 reads CSAPTSGSWETQYF. CDR3 DNA sequence: TGCAGTGCTCCAACTAGCGGGAGTTGGGAGACCCAGTACTTC.

Worth noting for this clonotype: The junction does not match germline at one end; this may be a read error. The genes are TRBV12-3 or TRBV12-4 and TRBJ2-3, with 7 positions matching TRBD1. The CDR3 length is 14 residues. The chain's CDR3 is CASSPDRVTDTRYF. The CDR3 DNA reads TGTGCCAGCAGTCCCGACAGGGTCACAGATACGCGGTATTTT.

The table lists this clonotype with a few counts. The chain links TRBV5-1 to TRBJ2-7; D not certain. V was cut by 4 bases and J by 5 bases, with 10 bases left in between. Per germline, CDR1 SGHRS and CDR2 YFSETQ. This CDR3 is 12 amino acids long. The CDR3 loop is CASSSQYNEQYF. The CDR3 nucleotides read TGCGCCAGCAGCAGTCAATATAACGAGCAGTACTTC. The complete variable domain, with remaining parts taken from reference TRBV5-1 and TRBJ2-7, reads KAGVTQTPRYLIKTRGQQVTLSCSPISGHRSVSWYQQTPGQGLQFLFEYFSETQRNKGNFPGRFSGRQFSNSRSEMNVSTLELGDSALYLCASSSQYNEQYFGPGTRLTVT.

This chain joins TRBV6-2 or TRBV6-3 and TRBJ2-5; 11 bases agree with TRBD2. CDR1 and CDR2 from the germline V gene are MNHEY and SVGEGT. This CDR3 is built from 14 residues. Trimming took 6 bases from V and 5 from J; bases not matched to a gene: 5. CDR3: CASRVAGGPETQYF. CDR3 nucleotide sequence: TGTGCCAGCAGGGTAGCGGGAGGGCCGGAGACCCAGTACTTC.

The chain has TRBV6-2 or TRBV6-3 and TRBJ2-1, with D perhaps assigned TRBD1 or TRBD2 (5 bases each). Germline CDR1 and CDR2: MNHEY and SVGEGT. Trimming took off 4 bases at V and 6 bases at J, with 19 bases between the two ends. CDR3 size: 16 residues. This chain's CDR3 is CASSLFRDLNSNEQFF. The CDR3 bases are TGTGCCAGCAGTTTATTCCGGGACCTCAATTCCAATGAGCAGTTCTTC.

This clonotype showed up just a few times. V gene TRBV15 combines with J gene TRBJ1-5; 7 bases are shared with TRBD1. In germline, CDR1 is LNHNV, CDR2 YYDKDF (reference sequence). After removal of 4 bases from V and 7 bases from J, the junction contained 13 bases not matched to a gene. There are 16 residues in the CDR3. CDR3 amino acids: CATSTGQRRVNQPQHF. The CDR3 DNA sequence: TGTGCCACCAGCACGGGACAGCGACGGGTTAACCAGCCCCAGCATTTT.

The rearrangement uses TRBV7-3 and TRBJ2-2, with a tentative D call TRBD2 (6 bases). The V gene's germline CDR1 is SGHTA and CDR2 FQGTGA. CDR3 size: 13 residues. V shed 10 bases and J shed 0 bases, with 9 bases lying between them. As DNA, the CDR3 is TGTGCCACCGGAGGGCCGAACACCGGGGAGCTGTTTTTT. Its protein product is CATGGPNTGELFF.

This clonotype showed up just once. This chain joins TRBV27 and TRBJ2-1; 13 nucleotides agree with TRBD2. The V and J ends lost 5 bases and 6 bases, in that order; junction bases with no gene match: 4. The CDR3 covers 15 residues. Germline assignment: CDR1 MNHEY and CDR2 SMNVEV (reference sequence). CDR3 nucleotides: TGTGCCAGCAGTACCGGGACTAGCGGGGTCAATGAGCAGTTCTTC. Translated, it gives CASSTGTSGVNEQFF.

This clonotype was observed a handful of times. The CDR3 region has the DNA TGTGCCAGCAGTCTCCCGACCGCGGTTGTGCAGTACTTC. It encodes CASSLPTAVVQYF. The rearrangement joins TRBV12-3 or TRBV12-4 to TRBJ2-7, with D unclear. V was trimmed by 5 bases and J by 9 bases, leaving 17 bases between them. The CDR3 loop spans 13 amino acids.

J is TRBJ1-3 and V is TRBV29-1; TRBD1 agrees at 10 bases. After removal of 4 bases from V and 0 bases from J, the junction contained 6 bases not matched to a gene. The V gene's germline CDR1 is SQVTM and CDR2 ANQGSEA. The length of the CDR3 is 16 residues. The CDR3 DNA is TGCAGCGTTGGAGGGACAGGGGCTGACTCTGGAAACACCATATATTTT. Its protein product is CSVGGTGADSGNTIYF.

This chain links TRBV12-3 or TRBV12-4 with TRBJ1-1; D is possibly TRBD1 (6 bases). This CDR3 is 12 amino acids long. V lost 6 bases, J lost 7 bases, and 12 bases lay in between. The CDR3 DNA follows: TGTGCCAGCAGGAGACAGGCTATTGAAGCTTTCTTT. This sequence encodes CASRRQAIEAFF.

This rearrangement joins TRBV19 to TRBJ2-1, with 12 bases lining up with TRBD2. Germline lookup yields CDR1 LNHDA and CDR2 SQIVND (reference sequence). The length of the CDR3 is 16 residues. The J segment lost 2 bases and the V segment lost 4 bases, leaving 3 bases of the junction unmatched. Here the CDR3 reads CASSTASGGAYNEQFF. The CDR3 DNA sequence: TGTGCCAGTAGTACAGCTAGCGGGGGGGCCTACAATGAGCAGTTCTTC.

This clonotype came up a few times. This chain connects TRBV7-9 to TRBJ2-1, with D unclear. The V and J ends lost 4 bases and 7 bases respectively, with 8 bases between them. The CDR3 consists of 12 residues. Per germline, CDR1 SEHNR and CDR2 FQNEAQ (reference sequence). This CDR3 reads CASSSTGNEQFF. The CDR3 DNA is TGTGCCAGCAGCTCGACGGGTAATGAGCAGTTCTTC. Variable domain in full (rest from reference TRBV7-9 and TRBJ2-1): DTGVSQNPRHKITKRGQNVTFRCDPISEHNRLYWYRQTLGQGPEFLTYFQNEAQLEKSRLLSDRFSAERPKGSFSTLEIQRTEQGDSAMYLCASSSTGNEQFFGPGTRLTVL.

The rearrangement uses TRBV28 and TRBJ2-7; 12 positions match TRBD2. The V and J ends lost 2 bases and 4 bases, in that order; junction bases with no gene match: 6. This CDR3 is 16 amino acids long. Germline V gene data show CDR1 as MDHEN and CDR2 as SYDVKM. The CDR3 region is CASSLVTSGSRYEQYF. Here the CDR3 DNA reads TGTGCCAGCAGTTTAGTGACTAGCGGGAGTAGGTACGAGCAGTACTTC.

This clonotype appeared many times. This chain uses TRBV7-2 with TRBJ2-1; 12 bases line up with TRBD2. The CDR3 runs 16 residues. The junction had 11 bases not matched to a gene; V was cut back by 6 bases and J by 8 bases. Per the germline V gene, CDR1 is SGHTA and CDR2 is FQGNSA. CDR3 nucleotide sequence: TGTGCCAGCAGAACGGGTGCTAGCGGGAGGGCACATGAGCAGTTCTTC. It translates to CASRTGASGRAHEQFF.

This clonotype was detected only once. This sequence joins TRBV12-3 or TRBV12-4 and TRBJ1-2, with D tentatively TRBD1 (5 bases). The CDR3 runs to 13 residues. The V end lost 7 bases, the J end lost 8 bases, and 17 bases lay between the germline ends. The CDR3 nucleotides read TGTGCCAGCACACGGGACGGCGTTATAGGCTACACCTTC. Translated, it gives CASTRDGVIGYTF.

The V call is TRBV28, the J call TRBJ2-7; D ambiguous. V was clipped by 3 bases and J by 6 bases, with 15 bases between them. Germline V lookup: CDR1 MDHEN, CDR2 SYDVKM. The CDR3 consists of 14 residues. CDR3 residues: CASSFLTAVPEQYF. The CDR3 coding sequence is TGTGCCAGCAGTTTTTTAACGGCGGTTCCCGAGCAGTACTTC.

This clonotype was recorded a few times. The J gene is TRBJ1-1, the V gene TRBV20-1, with D perhaps TRBD1 (5 bases). The germline gives CDR1 DFQATT, CDR2 SNEGSKA (reference sequence). The CDR3 runs to 15 residues. The V gene lost 3 bases and the J gene lost 5 bases, with 19 bases spanning the gap. CDR3 coding DNA: TGCAGTGCTAGCCAAAGGAACACCGGGGGAACTGAAGCTTTCTTT. Its protein is CSASQRNTGGTEAFF.

Only a few counts were recorded for this clonotype. The chain recombines TRBV13 with TRBJ1-3; a possible D gene is TRBD1 (5 bases). V lost 9 bases, J lost 0 bases, and 18 bases lay in between. The CDR3 spans 16 residues. Germline-derived CDR1 and CDR2 are PRHDT and FYEKMQ (reference sequence). CDR3 sequence: CASGTGGYYSGNTIYF. The CDR3 coding sequence is TGTGCCAGTGGGACGGGGGGTTACTACTCTGGAAACACCATATATTTT.

This clonotype has only a few counts. The genes are TRBV5-6 and TRBJ2-2; D is tentatively TRBD1 or TRBD2 (5 bases each). The V and J ends lost 5 bases and 5 bases respectively, with 10 bases between them. The CDR3 length is 13 residues. From germline, CDR1 is SGHDT and CDR2 YYEEEE. CDR3 region: CASRSWGTGELFF. CDR3 sequence (DNA): TGTGCCAGCAGATCTTGGGGGACCGGGGAGCTGTTTTTT.

The J gene is TRBJ1-2, the V gene TRBV3-1; D ambiguous. V was trimmed by 0 bases and J by 4 bases, leaving 9 bases between them. From germline, CDR1 is LGHDT and CDR2 YNNKEL (reference sequence). This CDR3 is built from 14 residues. The CDR3 region is CASSQDWSVYGYTF. In nucleotides, the CDR3 is TGTGCCAGCAGCCAAGATTGGTCAGTCTATGGCTACACCTTC.